These 18 T cell receptor beta chains share one sample of origin, sequenced in a study of vaccination and CD4 T cells after COVID-19. Treatment indicated: approximately nine-day PBMC culture with coronavirus spike peptide pools or control peptides (ViraFEST assay). Antigens of these TCRs are unknown. The Oncomine TCR Beta short-read assay was what sequenced the DNA obtained from cultured CD4+ T cells. TCRdb called the PCR reads again in MiXCR, with one record for every CDR3 protein. The repertoire has more than 15,000 distinct CDR3 sequences, 45% to 65% of them found once; the top ten carry 30% to 35%. The sequencing used cultured CD4+ T cells from blood, collected after SARS-CoV-2 vaccination. The receptors here all came from a human donor with COVID-19.

The J gene is TRBJ1-1, the V gene TRBV5-1; D uncertain. V was shortened by 0 bases and J by 6 bases, with 12 bases between the two germline ends. The germline V gene encodes CDR1 SGHRS and CDR2 YFSETQ. The CDR3 is made up of 14 amino acids. The CDR3 loop reads CASSLEWVGAEAFF. CDR3 in DNA: TGCGCCAGCAGCTTGGAGTGGGTTGGGGCTGAAGCTTTCTTT. The whole variable domain, remainder taken from reference TRBV5-1 and TRBJ1-1, is KAGVTQTPRYLIKTRGQQVTLSCSPISGHRSVSWYQQTPGQGLQFLFEYFSETQRNKGNFPGRFSGRQFSNSRSEMNVSTLELGDSALYLCASSLEWVGAEAFFGQGTRLTVV.

The chain employs TRBV7-6 and TRBJ2-7; a weak D match, TRBD1 (6 bases). The CDR3 is 15 residues long. The V end lost 2 bases, the J end lost 6 bases, and 17 bases lay between the germline ends. Germline V gives CDR1 SGHVS, CDR2 FNYEAQ. CDR3 sequence: CASSLIGEGGGEQYF. CDR3 DNA: TGTGCCAGCAGCTTAATAGGAGAAGGGGGTGGCGAGCAGTACTTC.

J is TRBJ1-5 and V is TRBV24-1; possible D gene TRBD1, 6 bases. The CDR3 is 16 residues long. The germline V gene has CDR1 KGHDR and CDR2 SFDVKD. V lost 3 bases and J lost 6, with 17 bases in between. CDR3 protein: CATSDNLGAGIQPQHF. CDR3 bases: TGTGCCACCAGTGATAATTTGGGGGCTGGTATTCAGCCCCAGCATTTT.

The genes are TRBV6-1 and TRBJ1-6, with D perhaps matching TRBD1 (5 bases). V dropped 6 bases and J dropped 4 bases, with 10 bases sitting between them. The CDR3 loop spans 14 amino acids. The V gene's germline CDR1 is MNHNS and CDR2 SASEGT. CDR3 region: CASSPRVYNSPLHF. In DNA, the CDR3 is TGTGCCAGCAGCCCCAGGGTGTATAATTCACCCCTCCACTTT.

J is TRBJ2-7 and V is TRBV7-9; a weak D match, TRBD2 (6 bases). V lost 1 base, J lost 6 bases, and 10 bases lay in between. Germline CDR1 and CDR2: SEHNR and FQNEAQ (reference sequence). The CDR3 is 13 residues long. CDR3 in DNA: TGTGCCAGCAGCTTAGATCGGCGGGGCGAGCAGTACTTC. It yields the protein CASSLDRRGEQYF.

The V and J genes are TRBV11-2 and TRBJ2-2, with 7 nucleotides matching TRBD2. This CDR3 has 17 amino acids. Per the germline V gene, CDR1 is SGHAT and CDR2 is FQNNGV. V dropped 5 bases and J dropped 5; count of bases not matched to a gene: 14. The CDR3 DNA reads as TGTGCCAGCAGCCCTTTGGGGCGGGGGTCTCTGACCGGGGAGCTGTTTTTT. It encodes CASSPLGRGSLTGELFF.

The V call is TRBV11-3, the J call TRBJ2-5; the match to TRBD1 covers 10 bases. J lost 5 bases, V lost 3 bases, and 6 bases had no gene match. Germline loops: CDR1 SGHNT, CDR2 YENEEA. CDR3 length equals 15 residues. The CDR3 coding sequence is TGTGCCAGCAGCTTGAGACAGGGGGCTTTGGAGACCCAGTACTTC. It yields the protein CASSLRQGALETQYF.

V usage is TRBV12-3 or TRBV12-4 and J usage is TRBJ1-5, with a possible D match to TRBD1 (5 bases). Deletions cut 6 bases from V and 3 bases from J, with 9 bases between. This CDR3 comprises 13 residues. This CDR3 is CASSQGDNQPQHF. The CDR3 coding sequence is TGTGCCAGCAGCCAGGGAGACAATCAGCCCCAGCATTTT.

V gene TRBV5-8 combines with J gene TRBJ2-3; D remains unclear. V was cut by 1 base and J by 7 bases, with 4 bases left in between. Germline CDR1 is SGHTS and CDR2 is YDEGEE. This CDR3 comprises 11 residues. The CDR3 sequence: CASSLLNTQYF. DNA of the CDR3: TGTGCCAGCAGCTTGTTAAATACGCAGTATTTT. The full variable domain, in which reference TRBV5-8 and TRBJ2-3 provide the parts outside the CDR3, is EAGVTQSPTHLIKTRGQQATLRCSPISGHTSVYWYQQALGLGLQFLLWYDEGEERNRGNFPPRFSGRQFPNYSSELNVNALELEDSALYLCASSLLNTQYFGPGTRLTVL.

This chain links TRBV20-1 with TRBJ2-5; 14 bases agree with TRBD2. Germline-derived CDR1 and CDR2 are DFQATT and SNEGSKA (reference sequence). The V and J ends lost 0 bases and 4 bases, in that order; junction bases with no gene match: 10. The CDR3 is 18 amino acids. CDR3 protein: CSARDPATSGGASETQYF. CDR3 sequence (DNA): TGCAGTGCTAGAGACCCCGCGACTAGCGGGGGGGCCTCAGAGACCCAGTACTTC.

The chain carries TRBV28 and TRBJ2-5, with D tentatively TRBD1 (6 bases). Trimming shortened V by 5 bases and J by 1 base, and 11 bases separated the two germline ends. This CDR3 has 14 residues. Germline V gene sequence: CDR1 MDHEN, CDR2 SYDVKM. CDR3 residues: CASSQQGFQETQYF. In DNA form, the CDR3 reads TGTGCCAGCAGTCAACAGGGCTTCCAAGAGACCCAGTACTTC.

This clonotype was counted between two and nine times. V usage is TRBV10-1 and J usage is TRBJ1-5, with unresolved D. The CDR3 totals 11 residues. V lost 10 bases and J lost 4, with 8 bases in between. The germline CDR1 and CDR2 sequences are WNHNN and SYGVQD (reference sequence). In DNA, the CDR3 is TGCGCCATCGTAGGGAATCAGCCCCAGCATTTT. Its protein product is CAIVGNQPQHF.

V and J are TRBV6-5 and TRBJ2-4, with unresolved D. The germline CDR1 and CDR2 sequences are MNHEY and SVGAGI. This CDR3 has 16 residues. V lost 1 base and J 3 bases, leaving 13 bases between the germline ends. The CDR3 is CASSYLRSTVKNIQYF. The CDR3 DNA follows: TGTGCCAGCAGTTACTTGAGGTCCACGGTCAAAAACATTCAGTACTTC.

The chain employs TRBV6-1 and TRBJ1-5; possibly TRBD1 for D (6 bases). The CDR3 loop spans 13 amino acids. Germline assignment: CDR1 MNHNS and CDR2 SASEGT. V gave up 8 bases and J gave up 1 base, with 9 bases separating them. This chain's CDR3 is CASGDRSNQPQHF. CDR3 coding DNA: TGTGCCAGCGGAGACAGGAGCAATCAGCCCCAGCATTTT.

The chain couples TRBV11-3 to TRBJ2-4; D is possibly TRBD2 (6 bases). The ends were cut back, 5 bases at V and 9 bases at J, with 17 bases in the middle. Germline CDR1 reads SGHNT; CDR2 reads YENEEA. The CDR3 runs 14 residues. CDR3 coding DNA: TGTGCCAGCAGCGCGCAACAGGAGGGTGGCATTCAGTACTTC. Amino acids: CASSAQQEGGIQYF.

V is TRBV5-1 and J is TRBJ2-1, with 14 bases matching TRBD2. This CDR3 spans 15 amino acids. J gave up 8 bases and V 4 bases, and 5 bases lay outside the gene matches. Germline CDR1 and CDR2: SGHRS and YFSETQ. The CDR3 protein is CASSQTSGGADEQFF. CDR3 DNA: TGCGCCAGCAGCCAGACTAGCGGGGGGGCGGATGAGCAGTTCTTC.

In its sample, this clonotype was seen a few times. The chain employs TRBV6-1 and TRBJ2-7, with 9 bases matching TRBD1. The V gene end was trimmed by 3 bases and the J gene end by 9 bases; junction bases not matched to a gene: 12. This CDR3 has 15 amino acids. Germline V gene data show CDR1 as MNHNS and CDR2 as SASEGT. CDR3 sequence reads: CASSETGQGGRGQYF. The CDR3 region has the DNA TGTGCCAGCAGTGAGACGGGACAGGGAGGAAGGGGGCAGTACTTC.

The gene calls are TRBV19 and TRBJ2-2, with 8 bases aligning to TRBD1. With 4 bases clipped from V and 2 bases from J, the junction kept 6 bases outside the gene matches. The germline gives CDR1 LNHDA, CDR2 SQIVND (reference sequence). The CDR3 consists of 16 residues. CDR3 sequence: CASSTTGGRNTGELFF. In DNA form, the CDR3 reads TGTGCCAGTAGTACAACAGGGGGACGAAACACCGGGGAGCTGTTTTTT.